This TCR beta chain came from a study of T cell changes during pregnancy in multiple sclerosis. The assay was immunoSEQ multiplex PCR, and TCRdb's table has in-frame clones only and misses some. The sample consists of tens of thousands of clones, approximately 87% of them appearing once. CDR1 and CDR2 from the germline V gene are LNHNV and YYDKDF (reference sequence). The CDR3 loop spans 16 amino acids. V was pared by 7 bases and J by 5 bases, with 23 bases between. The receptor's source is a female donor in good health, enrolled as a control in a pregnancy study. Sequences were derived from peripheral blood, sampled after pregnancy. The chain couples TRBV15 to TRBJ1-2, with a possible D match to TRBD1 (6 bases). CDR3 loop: CATTSGPGGAPYGYTF. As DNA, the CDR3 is TGTGCCACCACCAGCGGCCCGGGGGGGGCCCCTTATGGCTACACCTTC.